These 7 T cell receptor beta chains were sequenced from one sample in a study of identical twins. A single record per CDR3 protein comes from TCRdb applying MiXCR to the 5' RACE reads. This table holds some 230,000 distinct CDR3 sequences, roughly 7.1% found once. These data were also filed under a second study, of T cells expressing NK-cell markers.

Sequencing was done on a sample of CD8+ T cells sorted from blood. Receptors originate from a woman younger than 35 in good health.

This rearrangement joins TRBV7-9 to TRBJ2-7, with unresolved D. The CDR3 runs 11 residues. The V gene's germline CDR1 is SEHNR and CDR2 FQNEAQ (reference sequence). The V end was cut by 6 bases, the J end by 5 bases, with 8 bases between. The CDR3 here is CASSVKDEQYF. In DNA form, the CDR3 reads TGTGCCAGCAGTGTCAAGGACGAGCAGTACTTC.

The chain links TRBV27 to TRBJ2-1, with unresolved D. The CDR3 length is 16 residues. CDR1 is MNHEY, CDR2 SMNVEV, per germline (reference sequence). V was clipped by 6 bases and J by 0 bases, with 15 bases between them. The DNA for the CDR3 is TGTGCCAGCAGCAGTTTAACCCTGCACTCCTACAATGAGCAGTTCTTC. Translation gives CASSSLTLHSYNEQFF.

The CDR3 sequence: CASSSGTKNYNEQFF. CDR3 coding DNA: TGTGCCAGCAGCTCTGGGACTAAGAACTACAATGAGCAGTTCTTC. V usage is TRBV7-9 and J usage is TRBJ2-1; 7 bases fit TRBD2. The V and J ends lost 4 bases and 3 bases, in that order; junction bases with no gene match: 6. The CDR3 spans 15 residues. The V gene's germline CDR1 is SEHNR and CDR2 FQNEAQ (reference sequence).

This clonotype was seen only a few times. V gene TRBV11-2 combines with J gene TRBJ2-1; D gene uncertain. Germline-derived CDR1 and CDR2 are SGHAT and FQNNGV. Trimming took off 2 bases at V and 7 bases at J, with 6 bases between the two ends. The CDR3 consists of 12 residues. The CDR3 coding sequence is TGTGCCAGCAGCTTACCCCGGAATGAGCAGTTCTTC. Its protein product is CASSLPRNEQFF.

The chain combines TRBV3-1 with TRBJ2-7, with D perhaps matching TRBD2 (6 bases). The CDR3 length is 16 residues. Germline CDR1 and CDR2: LGHDT and YNNKEL (reference sequence). The ends were cut back, 0 bases at V and 2 bases at J, with 14 bases in the middle. Written as DNA, the CDR3 is TGTGCCAGCAGCCAAGATCGGTTTAGCGGCACCTACGAGCAGTACTTC. The encoded protein is CASSQDRFSGTYEQYF.

This clonotype was seen a few times. The V call is TRBV12-3 or TRBV12-4, the J call TRBJ1-5; D call uncertain. CDR3 length: 15 residues. V gave up 7 bases and J gave up 0 bases, with 13 bases separating them. The CDR3 region has the DNA TGTGCCAGCACCCCAGGTCCCTATAGCAATCAGCCCCAGCATTTT. Its protein product is CASTPGPYSNQPQHF.

V and J are TRBV29-1 and TRBJ2-2, with 11 nucleotides matching TRBD2. Germline lookup yields CDR1 SQVTM and CDR2 ANQGSEA. The CDR3 is 15 residues long. The junction had 10 bases not matched to a gene; V was cut back by 7 bases and J by 6 bases. CDR3 residues: CSAPNSGGAAGELFF. In nucleotides, the CDR3 is TGCAGCGCGCCGAATAGCGGGGGGGCCGCCGGGGAGCTGTTTTTT.